This T cell receptor beta chain was recovered during a study of T-cell reconstitution after alpha-beta-depleted transplantation in children. Unique molecular identifiers were incorporated into the prepared TCRbeta library. TCRdb called the PCR reads again in MiXCR, with one record for every CDR3 protein. The sample includes approximately 400,000 distinct CDR3 sequences, roughly a tenth of them seen just once. The CDR3 consists of 17 residues. Germline V gene lookup returns CDR1 LGHNT and CDR2 FRNRAP. V gave up 0 bases and J gave up 2 bases, with 14 bases separating them. The genes are TRBV12-5 and TRBJ1-5; weak D call: TRBD1 (5 bases). The sample here was PBMCs from the stem cell graft donor, taken from the stem cell graft. The sequence was obtained from a human donor who donated a stem cell graft to a child with acute myeloid leukemia. CDR3 amino acids: CASGLVLGRDGNQPQHF. The DNA of the CDR3 is TGTGCTAGTGGTTTGGTATTGGGCAGGGATGGCAATCAGCCCCAGCATTTT.